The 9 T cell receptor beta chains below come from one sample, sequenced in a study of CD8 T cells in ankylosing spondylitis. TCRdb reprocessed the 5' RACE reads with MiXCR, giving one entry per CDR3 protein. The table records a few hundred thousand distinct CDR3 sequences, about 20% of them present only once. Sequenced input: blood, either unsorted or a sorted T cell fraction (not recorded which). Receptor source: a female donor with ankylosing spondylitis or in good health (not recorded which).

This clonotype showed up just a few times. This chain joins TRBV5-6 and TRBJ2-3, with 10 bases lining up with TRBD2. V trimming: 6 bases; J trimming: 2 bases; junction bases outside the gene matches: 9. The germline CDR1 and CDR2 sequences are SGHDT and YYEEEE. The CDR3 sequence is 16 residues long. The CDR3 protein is CASTLSSGGSTDTQYF. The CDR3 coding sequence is TGTGCCAGCACCCTGAGTAGCGGGGGGTCCACAGATACGCAGTATTTT.

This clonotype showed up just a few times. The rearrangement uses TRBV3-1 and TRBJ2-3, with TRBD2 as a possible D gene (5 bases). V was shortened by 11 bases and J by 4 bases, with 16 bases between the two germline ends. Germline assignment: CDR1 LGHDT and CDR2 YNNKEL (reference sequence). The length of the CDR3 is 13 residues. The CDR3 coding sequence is TGTGCCGCGGGCAGCCCACCGGCAGATACGCAGTATTTT. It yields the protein CAAGSPPADTQYF.

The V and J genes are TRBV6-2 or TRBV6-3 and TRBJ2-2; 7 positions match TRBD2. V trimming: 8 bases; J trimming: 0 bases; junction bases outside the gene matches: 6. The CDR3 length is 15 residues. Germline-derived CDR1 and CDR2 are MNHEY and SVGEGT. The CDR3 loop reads CASEGAGPNTGELFF. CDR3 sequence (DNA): TGTGCCAGCGAGGGAGCGGGACCGAACACCGGGGAGCTGTTTTTT.

Here the CDR3 reads CASSLQGQGVGYEQFF. The CDR3 nucleotides read TGTGCCAGCAGCTTGCAGGGCCAAGGGGTGGGCTATGAGCAGTTCTTC. The chain joins TRBV7-9 to TRBJ2-1; TRBD1 might be the D (5 bases). The CDR3 totals 16 residues. The germline V gene has CDR1 SEHNR and CDR2 FQNEAQ (reference sequence). The V and J ends lost 3 bases and 8 bases respectively, with 20 bases between them.

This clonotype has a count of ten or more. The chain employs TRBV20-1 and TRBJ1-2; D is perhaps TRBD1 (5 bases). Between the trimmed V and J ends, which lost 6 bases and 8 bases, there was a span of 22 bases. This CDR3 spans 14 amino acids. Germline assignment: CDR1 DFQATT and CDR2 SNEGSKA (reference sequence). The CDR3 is CSAIPDSTSAGYTF. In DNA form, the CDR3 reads TGCAGTGCCATCCCCGACAGTACCTCCGCCGGCTACACCTTC.

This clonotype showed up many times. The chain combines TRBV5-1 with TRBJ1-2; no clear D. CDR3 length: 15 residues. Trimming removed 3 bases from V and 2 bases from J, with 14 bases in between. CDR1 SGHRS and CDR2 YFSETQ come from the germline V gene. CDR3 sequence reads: CASSSSDTRNYGYTF. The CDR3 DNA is TGCGCCAGCAGCTCCTCAGATACAAGAAACTATGGCTACACCTTC.

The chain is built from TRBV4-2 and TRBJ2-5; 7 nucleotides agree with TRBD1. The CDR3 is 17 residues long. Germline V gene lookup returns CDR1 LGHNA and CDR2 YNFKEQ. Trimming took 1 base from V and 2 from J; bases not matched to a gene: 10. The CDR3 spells CASSQGLGQTEQETQYF. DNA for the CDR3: TGTGCCAGCAGCCAAGGATTGGGACAGACGGAGCAAGAGACCCAGTACTTC.

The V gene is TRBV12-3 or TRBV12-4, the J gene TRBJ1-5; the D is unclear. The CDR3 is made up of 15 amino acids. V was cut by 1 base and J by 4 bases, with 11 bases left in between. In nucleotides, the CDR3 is TGTGCCAGCAGTTTAGGTGGAGTGGAGAATCAGCCCCAGCATTTT. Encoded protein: CASSLGGVENQPQHF.

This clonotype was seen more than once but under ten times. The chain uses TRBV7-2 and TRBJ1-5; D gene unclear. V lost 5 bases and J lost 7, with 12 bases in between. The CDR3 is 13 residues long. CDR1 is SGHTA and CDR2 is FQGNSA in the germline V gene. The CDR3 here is CASSITRHQPQHF. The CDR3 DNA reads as TGTGCCAGCAGCATCACCCGACACCAGCCCCAGCATTTT.